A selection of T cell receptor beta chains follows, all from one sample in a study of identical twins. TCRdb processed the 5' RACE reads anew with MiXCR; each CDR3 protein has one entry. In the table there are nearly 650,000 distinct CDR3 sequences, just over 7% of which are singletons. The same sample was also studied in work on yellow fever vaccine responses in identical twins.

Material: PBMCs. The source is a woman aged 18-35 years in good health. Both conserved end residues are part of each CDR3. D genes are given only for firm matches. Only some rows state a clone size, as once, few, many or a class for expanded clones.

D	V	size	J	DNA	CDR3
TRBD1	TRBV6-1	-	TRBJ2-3	TGTGCCAGCAGGTCCCAGGACAGGGTAGAAACAGATACGCAGTATTTT	CASRSQDRVETDTQYF
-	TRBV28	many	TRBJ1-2	TGTGCCAGCAGAGAGGGAAACTATGGCTACACCTTC	CASREGNYGYTF
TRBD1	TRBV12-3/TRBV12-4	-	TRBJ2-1	TGTGCCAGCAGTTTCTGGCAGGGGGCTGAGCAGTTCTTC	CASSFWQGAEQFF
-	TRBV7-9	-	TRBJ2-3	TGTGCCAGCAGCTTAGCGGCCAACACAGATACGCAGTATTTT	CASSLAANTDTQYF
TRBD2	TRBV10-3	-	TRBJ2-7	TGTGCCATCAGTGAACTAGCGGGGAGCTACGAGCAGTACTTC	CAISELAGSYEQYF
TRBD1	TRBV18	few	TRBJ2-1	TGTGCCAGCTCGCCGGGACAGGAGTACAATGAGCAGTTCTTC	CASSPGQEYNEQFF
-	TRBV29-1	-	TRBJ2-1	TGCAGCGTTGAAGGAAACAATGAGCAGTTCTTC	CSVEGNNEQFF
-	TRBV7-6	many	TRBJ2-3	TGTGCCAGCAGCTTCTCAAATTTGGATACGCAGTATTTT	CASSFSNLDTQYF
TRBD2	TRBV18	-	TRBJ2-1	TGTGCCAGCTCACCAAGGCTAGCGGGTGCCAATGAGCAGTTCTTC	CASSPRLAGANEQFF
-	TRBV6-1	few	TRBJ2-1	TGTGCCAGCAGGGAGCAGGGATCCCCCAATGAGCAGTTCTTC	CASREQGSPNEQFF
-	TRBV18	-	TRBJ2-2	TGTGCCAGCTCACCACAGGATGCGAACACCGGGGAGCTGTTTTTT	CASSPQDANTGELFF
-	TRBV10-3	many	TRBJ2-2	TGTGCCATCAATGAGGGGACCGGGGAGCTGTTTTTT	CAINEGTGELFF
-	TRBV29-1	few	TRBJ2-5	TGCAGCGTTGATAGGGGCCAAGAGACCCAGTACTTC	CSVDRGQETQYF
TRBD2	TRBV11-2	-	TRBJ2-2	TGTGCCAGCAGCTTAGGGGCTAGCGGGAGTTATAGGACCGGGGAGCTGTTTTTT	CASSLGASGSYRTGELFF
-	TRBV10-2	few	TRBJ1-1	TGCGCCAGCAGTGGGACGCACGGGGAGCCCACTGAAGCTTTCTTT	CASSGTHGEPTEAFF
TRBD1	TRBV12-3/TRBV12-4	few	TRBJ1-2	TGTGCCAGCGGCGATGAGACATTCTCAACATTGTGGGGACAGGGGAATGGCTACACCTTC	CASGDETFSTLWGQGNGYTF
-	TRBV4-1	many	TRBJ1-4	TGCGCCAGCAGCCAACAGCGGGGCCCAAATGAAAAACTGTTTTTT	CASSQQRGPNEKLFF
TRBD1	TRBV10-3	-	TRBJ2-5	TGTGCCATCAGTGGGGACAGGGGGAGCGAGACCCAGTACTTC	CAISGDRGSETQYF
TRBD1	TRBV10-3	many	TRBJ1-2	TGTGCCAGTACCGGGACAGGGGCCGACGCTGGCTACACCTTC	CASTGTGADAGYTF
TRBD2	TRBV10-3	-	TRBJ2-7	TGTGCCACCGGGGGACTAGCGGGGACCTACGAGCAGTACTTC	CATGGLAGTYEQYF
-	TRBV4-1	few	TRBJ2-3	TGCGCCAGCAGCCAAGATACTCTAGCTGCAGATACGCAGTATTTT	CASSQDTLAADTQYF
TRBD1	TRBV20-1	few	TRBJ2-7	TGCAGTGCTAGCAGGGGACAGGGGGGCGAGCAGTACTTC	CSASRGQGGEQYF
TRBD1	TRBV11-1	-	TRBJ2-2	TGTGCCAGCAGCCCACTCCCGGGACAGGGGGCAAGGAACACCGGGGAGCTGTTTTTT	CASSPLPGQGARNTGELFF
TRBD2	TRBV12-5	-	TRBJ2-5	TGTGCTAGTGGTTTCGGTATCTCTAGCGGGGCTGAGACCCAGTACTTC	CASGFGISSGAETQYF
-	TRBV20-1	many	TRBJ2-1	TGCAGTGCTAATACAGGGAATCTCAATGAGCAGTTCTTC	CSANTGNLNEQFF
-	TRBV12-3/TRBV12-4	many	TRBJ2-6	TGTGCCAGCAGTTTAGGACAGACTGGGGCCAACGTCCTGACTTTC	CASSLGQTGANVLTF
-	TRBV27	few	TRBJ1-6	TGTGCCAGCAGCCGTCAGGGGAGCTCCTATAATTCACCCCTCCACTTT	CASSRQGSSYNSPLHF
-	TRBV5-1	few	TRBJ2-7	TGCGCCAGCAGCTTGGGATTCCTTGGGAGCTACGAGCAGTACTTC	CASSLGFLGSYEQYF
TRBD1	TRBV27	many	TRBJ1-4	TGTGCCAGCATGGCTGGACAGGGTGAAAAACTGTTTTTT	CASMAGQGEKLFF
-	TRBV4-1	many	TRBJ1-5	TGCGCCAGCAGCCCAAGAGTGGCAGATATTAGCAATCAGCCCCAGCATTTT	CASSPRVADISNQPQHF
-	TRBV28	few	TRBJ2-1	TGTGCCAGCAGTTCCCCGACAGGTTCGAATGAGCAGTTCTTC	CASSSPTGSNEQFF
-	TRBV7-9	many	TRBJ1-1	TGTGCCAGCAGGGACCCTCTGGGGGCTAGCACTGAAGCTTTCTTT	CASRDPLGASTEAFF
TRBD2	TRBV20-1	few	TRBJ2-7	TGCAGTGCTAGACCTGGCGGGAGATCCTACGAGCAGTACTTC	CSARPGGRSYEQYF
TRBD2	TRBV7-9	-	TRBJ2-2	TGTGCCAGCAGCGGTACTAGCGCGAACACCGGGGAGCTGTTTTTT	CASSGTSANTGELFF
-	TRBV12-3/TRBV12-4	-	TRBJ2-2	TGTGCCAGCAGCCCGGACCTCGGTGCCACCGGGGAGCTGTTTTTT	CASSPDLGATGELFF
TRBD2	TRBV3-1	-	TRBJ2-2	TGTGCCAGCAGCCTAACGACTAGCGTCACCGGGGAGCTGTTTTTT	CASSLTTSVTGELFF
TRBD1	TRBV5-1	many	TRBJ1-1	TGCGCCAGCAGCCCCGAGGTAGGGGGCGCATTGGACACTGAAGCTTTCTTT	CASSPEVGGALDTEAFF
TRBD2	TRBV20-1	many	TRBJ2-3	TGCAGTGCTAGAGGGGCCGGGGGGGCCGTTAGCACAGATACGCAGTATTTT	CSARGAGGAVSTDTQYF
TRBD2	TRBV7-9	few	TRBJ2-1	TGTGCCAGCAGCTCCGAACTAGCGGAGAATCGAAATGAGCAGTTCTTC	CASSSELAENRNEQFF
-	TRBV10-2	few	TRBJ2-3	TGCGCCAGCATTTTTGCAGGCACAGATACGCAGTATTTT	CASIFAGTDTQYF
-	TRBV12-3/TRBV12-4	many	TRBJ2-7	TGTGCCAGCAGACCCCGCGGTGGGGCCTACGAGCAGTACTTC	CASRPRGGAYEQYF
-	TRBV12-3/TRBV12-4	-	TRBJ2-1	TGTGCCAGCACCCCCGGGTCGAATGAGCAGTTCTTC	CASTPGSNEQFF
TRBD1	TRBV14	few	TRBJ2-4	TGTGCCAGCAGCCAGGCCGGGACAGGGGTTCGACAGTACTTC	CASSQAGTGVRQYF
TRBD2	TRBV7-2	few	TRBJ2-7	TGTGCCAGCAGCTCCCGAGCGGGAGGCCTTACCTACGAGCAGTACTTC	CASSSRAGGLTYEQYF
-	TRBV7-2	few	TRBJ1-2	TGTGCCAGCAGCTTAGACTGGCCAGGGGAGGTCTATGGCTACACCTTC	CASSLDWPGEVYGYTF
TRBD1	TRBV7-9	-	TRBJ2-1	TGTGCCAGCATGGGACAGGGGATAAACAATGAGCAGTTCTTC	CASMGQGINNEQFF
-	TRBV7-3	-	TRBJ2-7	TGTGCCAGCAGCTTAATCCCTGCCAGGGTTGGCGAGCAGTACTTC	CASSLIPARVGEQYF
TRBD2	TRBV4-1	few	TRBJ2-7	TGCGCCAGCAGCCAAATAGCGGGAGGGGATGACGAGCAGTACTTC	CASSQIAGGDDEQYF
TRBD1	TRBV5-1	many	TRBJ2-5	TGCGCCAGCAGCTTGGCCTCTAAGTCCTTTGACAGGGCCATCGTCAAAGAGACCCAGTACTTC	CASSLASKSFDRAIVKETQYF
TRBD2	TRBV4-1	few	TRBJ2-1	TGCGCCAGCAGCCCGAGGACTAGCGGTGAGGCCTCCTACAATGAGCAGTTCTTC	CASSPRTSGEASYNEQFF